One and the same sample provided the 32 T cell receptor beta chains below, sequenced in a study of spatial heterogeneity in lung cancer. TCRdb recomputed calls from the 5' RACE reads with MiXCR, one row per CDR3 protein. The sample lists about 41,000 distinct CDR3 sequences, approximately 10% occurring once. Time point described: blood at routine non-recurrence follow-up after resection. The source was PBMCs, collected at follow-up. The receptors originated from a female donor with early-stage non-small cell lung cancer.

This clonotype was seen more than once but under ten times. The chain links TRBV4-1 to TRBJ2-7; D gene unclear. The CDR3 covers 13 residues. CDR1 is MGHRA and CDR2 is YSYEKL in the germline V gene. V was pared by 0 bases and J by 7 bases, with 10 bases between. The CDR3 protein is CASSQEAWWEQYF. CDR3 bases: TGCGCCAGCAGCCAAGAAGCGTGGTGGGAGCAGTACTTC.

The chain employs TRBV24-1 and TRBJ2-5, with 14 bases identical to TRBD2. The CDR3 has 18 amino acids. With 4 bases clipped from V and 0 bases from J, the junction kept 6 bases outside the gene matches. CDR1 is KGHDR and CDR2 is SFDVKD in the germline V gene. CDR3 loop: CATSEVTSGGVYQETQYF. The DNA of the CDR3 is TGTGCCACCAGTGAAGTGACTAGCGGGGGGGTGTACCAAGAGACCCAGTACTTC.

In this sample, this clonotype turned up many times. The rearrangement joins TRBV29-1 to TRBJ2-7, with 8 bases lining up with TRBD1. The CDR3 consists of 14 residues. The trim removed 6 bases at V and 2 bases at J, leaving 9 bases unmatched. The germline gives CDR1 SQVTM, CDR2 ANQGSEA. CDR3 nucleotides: TGCAGCGTAGAGACAGGGGCCTTCCCCTACGAGCAGTACTTC. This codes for CSVETGAFPYEQYF.

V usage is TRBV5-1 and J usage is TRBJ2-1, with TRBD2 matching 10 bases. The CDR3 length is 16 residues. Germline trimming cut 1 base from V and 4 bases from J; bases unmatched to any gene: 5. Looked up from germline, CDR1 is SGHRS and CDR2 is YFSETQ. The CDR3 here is CASSLLAGAQYNEQFF. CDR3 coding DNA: TGCGCCAGCAGCTTGCTAGCGGGGGCCCAGTACAATGAGCAGTTCTTC. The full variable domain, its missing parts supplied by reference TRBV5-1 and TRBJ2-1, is KAGVTQTPRYLIKTRGQQVTLSCSPISGHRSVSWYQQTPGQGLQFLFEYFSETQRNKGNFPGRFSGRQFSNSRSEMNVSTLELGDSALYLCASSLLAGAQYNEQFFGPGTRLTVL.

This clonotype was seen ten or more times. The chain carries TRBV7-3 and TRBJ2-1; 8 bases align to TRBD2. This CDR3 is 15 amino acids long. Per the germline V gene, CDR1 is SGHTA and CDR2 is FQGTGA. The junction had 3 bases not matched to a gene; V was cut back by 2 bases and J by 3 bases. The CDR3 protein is CASSLRGGNYNEQFF. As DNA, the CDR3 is TGTGCCAGCAGCTTACGCGGGGGGAACTACAATGAGCAGTTCTTC.

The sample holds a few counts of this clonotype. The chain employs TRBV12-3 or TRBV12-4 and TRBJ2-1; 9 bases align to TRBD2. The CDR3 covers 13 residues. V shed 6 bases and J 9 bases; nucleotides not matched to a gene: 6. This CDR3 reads CASRGTSLGEQFF. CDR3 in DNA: TGTGCCAGCAGAGGGACTAGCCTGGGTGAGCAGTTCTTC.

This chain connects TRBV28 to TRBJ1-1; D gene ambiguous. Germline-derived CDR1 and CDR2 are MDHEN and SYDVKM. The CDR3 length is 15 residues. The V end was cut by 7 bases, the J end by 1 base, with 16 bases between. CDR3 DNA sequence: TGTGCCAGCATGGAGGTCAGGAGGAGGAACACTGAAGCTTTCTTT. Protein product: CASMEVRRRNTEAFF.

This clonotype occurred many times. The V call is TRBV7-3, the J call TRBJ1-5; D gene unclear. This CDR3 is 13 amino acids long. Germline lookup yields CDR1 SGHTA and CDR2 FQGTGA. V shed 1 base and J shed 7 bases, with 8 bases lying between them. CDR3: CASSLNEGQPQHF. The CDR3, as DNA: TGTGCCAGCAGCTTAAATGAGGGACAGCCCCAGCATTTT. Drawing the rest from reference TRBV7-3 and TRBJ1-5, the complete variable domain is GAGVSQTPSNKVTEKGKYVELRCDPISGHTALYWYRQSLGQGPEFLIYFQGTGAADDSGLPNDRFFAVRPEGSVSTLKIQRTERGDSAVYLCASSLNEGQPQHFGDGTRLSIL.

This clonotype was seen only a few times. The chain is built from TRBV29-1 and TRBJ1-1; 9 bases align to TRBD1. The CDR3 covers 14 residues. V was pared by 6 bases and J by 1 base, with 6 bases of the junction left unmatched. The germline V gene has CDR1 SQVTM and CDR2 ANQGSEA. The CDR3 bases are TGCAGCGTCGACCCGGGACAGGGGAACACTGAAGCTTTCTTT. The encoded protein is CSVDPGQGNTEAFF.

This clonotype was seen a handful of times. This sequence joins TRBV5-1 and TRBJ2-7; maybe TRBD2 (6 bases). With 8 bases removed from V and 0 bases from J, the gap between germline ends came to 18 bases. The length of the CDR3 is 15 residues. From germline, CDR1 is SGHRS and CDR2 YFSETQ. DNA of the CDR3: TGCGCCAGTAACGGGGGACTCCAGAACTCCTACGAGCAGTACTTC. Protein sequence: CASNGGLQNSYEQYF. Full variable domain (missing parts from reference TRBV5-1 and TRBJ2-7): KAGVTQTPRYLIKTRGQQVTLSCSPISGHRSVSWYQQTPGQGLQFLFEYFSETQRNKGNFPGRFSGRQFSNSRSEMNVSTLELGDSALYLCASNGGLQNSYEQYFGPGTRLTVT.

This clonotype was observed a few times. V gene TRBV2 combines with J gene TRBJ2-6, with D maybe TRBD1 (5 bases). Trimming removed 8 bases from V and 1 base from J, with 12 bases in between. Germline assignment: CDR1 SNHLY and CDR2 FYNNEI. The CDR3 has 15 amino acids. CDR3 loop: CASHRQGSGANVLTF. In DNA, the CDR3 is TGTGCCAGCCACCGCCAGGGATCTGGGGCCAACGTCCTGACTTTC.

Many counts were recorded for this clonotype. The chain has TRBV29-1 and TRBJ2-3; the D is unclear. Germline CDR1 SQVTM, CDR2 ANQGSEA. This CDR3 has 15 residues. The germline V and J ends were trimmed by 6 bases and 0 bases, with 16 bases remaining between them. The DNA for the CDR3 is TGCAGCGTAGACCCGACTGGCTCTAGCACAGATACGCAGTATTTT. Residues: CSVDPTGSSTDTQYF.

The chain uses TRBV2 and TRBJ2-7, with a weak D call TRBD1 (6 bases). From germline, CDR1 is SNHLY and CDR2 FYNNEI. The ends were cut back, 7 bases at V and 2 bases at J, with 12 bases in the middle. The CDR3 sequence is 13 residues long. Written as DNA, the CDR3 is TGTGCCAGCACCCGGGACACCACCTACGAGCAGTACTTC. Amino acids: CASTRDTTYEQYF.

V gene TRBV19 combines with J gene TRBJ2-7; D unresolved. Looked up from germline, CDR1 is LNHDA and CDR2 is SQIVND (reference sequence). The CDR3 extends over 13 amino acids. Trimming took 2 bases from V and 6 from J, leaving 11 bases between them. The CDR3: CASSIRVSGEQYF. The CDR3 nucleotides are TGTGCCAGTAGTATAAGGGTCTCGGGCGAGCAGTACTTC.

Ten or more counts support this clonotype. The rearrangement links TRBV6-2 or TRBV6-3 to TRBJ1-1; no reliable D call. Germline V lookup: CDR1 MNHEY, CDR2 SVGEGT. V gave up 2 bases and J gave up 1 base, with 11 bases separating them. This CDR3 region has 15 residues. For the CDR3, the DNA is TGTGCCAGCAGTTACCCCCGGGAAGGGAACACTGAAGCTTTCTTT. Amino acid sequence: CASSYPREGNTEAFF.

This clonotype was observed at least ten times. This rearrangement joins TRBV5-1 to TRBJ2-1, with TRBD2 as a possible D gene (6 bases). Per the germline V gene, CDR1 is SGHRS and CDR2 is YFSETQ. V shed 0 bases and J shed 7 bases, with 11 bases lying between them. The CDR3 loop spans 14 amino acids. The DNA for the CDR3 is TGCGCCAGCAGCTTGGATCCGGGAGTGAATGAGCAGTTCTTC. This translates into CASSLDPGVNEQFF. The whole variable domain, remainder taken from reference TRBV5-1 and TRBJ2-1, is KAGVTQTPRYLIKTRGQQVTLSCSPISGHRSVSWYQQTPGQGLQFLFEYFSETQRNKGNFPGRFSGRQFSNSRSEMNVSTLELGDSALYLCASSLDPGVNEQFFGPGTRLTVL.

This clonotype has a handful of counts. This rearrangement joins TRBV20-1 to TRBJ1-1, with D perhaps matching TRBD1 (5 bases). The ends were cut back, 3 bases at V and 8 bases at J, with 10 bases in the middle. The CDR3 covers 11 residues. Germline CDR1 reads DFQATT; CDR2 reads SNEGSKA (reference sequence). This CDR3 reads CSASGAGEAFF. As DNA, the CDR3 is TGCAGTGCTAGTGGGGCGGGAGAAGCTTTCTTT.

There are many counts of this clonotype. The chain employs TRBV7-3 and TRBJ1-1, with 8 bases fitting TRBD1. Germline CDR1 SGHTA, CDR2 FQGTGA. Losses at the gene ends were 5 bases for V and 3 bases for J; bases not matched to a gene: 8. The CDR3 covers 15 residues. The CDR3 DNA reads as TGTGCCAGCAGCGCCTCAGGGGGCGCGTACACTGAAGCTTTCTTT. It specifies CASSASGGAYTEAFF. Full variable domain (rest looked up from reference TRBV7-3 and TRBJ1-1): GAGVSQTPSNKVTEKGKYVELRCDPISGHTALYWYRQSLGQGPEFLIYFQGTGAADDSGLPNDRFFAVRPEGSVSTLKIQRTERGDSAVYLCASSASGGAYTEAFFGQGTRLTVV.

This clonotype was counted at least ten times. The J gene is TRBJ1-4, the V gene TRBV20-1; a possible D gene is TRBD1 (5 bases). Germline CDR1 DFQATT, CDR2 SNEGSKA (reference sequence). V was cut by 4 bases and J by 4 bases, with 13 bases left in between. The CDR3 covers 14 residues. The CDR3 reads CSAISGRGNEKLFF. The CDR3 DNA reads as TGCAGTGCTATCTCAGGGCGTGGTAATGAAAAACTGTTTTTT.

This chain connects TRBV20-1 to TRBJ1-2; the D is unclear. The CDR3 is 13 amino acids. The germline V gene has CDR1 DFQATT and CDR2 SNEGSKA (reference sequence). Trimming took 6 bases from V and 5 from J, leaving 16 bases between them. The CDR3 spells CSAPRESTYGYTF. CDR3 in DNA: TGCAGTGCCCCGCGCGAGAGTACATATGGCTACACCTTC.

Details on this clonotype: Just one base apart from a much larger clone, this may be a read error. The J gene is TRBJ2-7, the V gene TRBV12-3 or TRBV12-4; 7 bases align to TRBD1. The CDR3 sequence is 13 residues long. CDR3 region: CVSSRDSSYEQYF. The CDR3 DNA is TGTGTCAGCAGCCGGGACAGTTCCTACGAGCAGTACTTC.

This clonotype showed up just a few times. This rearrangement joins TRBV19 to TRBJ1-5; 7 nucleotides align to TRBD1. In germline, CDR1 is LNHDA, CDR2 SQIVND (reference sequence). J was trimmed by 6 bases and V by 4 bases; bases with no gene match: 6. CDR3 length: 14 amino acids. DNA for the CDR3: TGTGCCAGTAGTAGACCGACAGGGCGTCAGCCCCAGCATTTT. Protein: CASSRPTGRQPQHF.

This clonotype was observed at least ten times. The CDR3 DNA follows: TGTGCCAGCAGCCAAGATCCTGCCACCGGGGAGCTGTTTTTT. As protein: CASSQDPATGELFF. V gene TRBV3-1 combines with J gene TRBJ2-2; D gene unclear. CDR1 is LGHDT and CDR2 is YNNKEL in the germline V gene (reference sequence). The CDR3 runs to 14 residues. Trimming removed 0 bases at V and 4 bases at J, with 6 bases between.

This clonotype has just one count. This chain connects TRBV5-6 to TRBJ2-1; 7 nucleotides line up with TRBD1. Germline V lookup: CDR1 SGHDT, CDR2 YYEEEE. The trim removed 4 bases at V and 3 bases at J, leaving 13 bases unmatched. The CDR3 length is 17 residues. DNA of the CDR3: TGTGCCAGCAGCATGAAATCCGGGACAGTGATCTACAATGAGCAGTTCTTC. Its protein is CASSMKSGTVIYNEQFF.

For the CDR3, the DNA is TGTGCCAGCAGCCCCCACAATGAGCAGTTCTTC. The encoded protein is CASSPHNEQFF. This chain links TRBV12-3 or TRBV12-4 with TRBJ2-1; D unresolved. V gave up 6 bases and J gave up 5 bases, with 5 bases separating them. The CDR3 runs 11 residues.

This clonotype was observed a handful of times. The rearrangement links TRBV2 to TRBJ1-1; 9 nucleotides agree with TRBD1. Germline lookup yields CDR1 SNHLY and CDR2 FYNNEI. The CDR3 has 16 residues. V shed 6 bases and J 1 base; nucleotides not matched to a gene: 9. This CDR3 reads CASRDPTGGGNTEAFF. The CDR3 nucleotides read TGTGCCAGCAGAGACCCCACAGGGGGCGGGAACACTGAAGCTTTCTTT.

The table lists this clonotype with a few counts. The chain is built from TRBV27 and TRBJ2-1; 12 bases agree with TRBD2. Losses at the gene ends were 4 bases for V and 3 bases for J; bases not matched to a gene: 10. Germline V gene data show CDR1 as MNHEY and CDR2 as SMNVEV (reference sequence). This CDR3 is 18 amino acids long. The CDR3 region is CASSSASGRVFIYNEQFF. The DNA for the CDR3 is TGTGCCAGCAGTTCCGCTAGCGGGAGGGTTTTTATCTACAATGAGCAGTTCTTC.

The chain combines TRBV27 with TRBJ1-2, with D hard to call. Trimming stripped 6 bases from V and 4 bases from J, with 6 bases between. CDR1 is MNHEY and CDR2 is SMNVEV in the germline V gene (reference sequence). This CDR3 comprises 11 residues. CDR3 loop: CASRKGYGYTF. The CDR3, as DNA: TGTGCCAGCAGGAAAGGCTATGGCTACACCTTC.

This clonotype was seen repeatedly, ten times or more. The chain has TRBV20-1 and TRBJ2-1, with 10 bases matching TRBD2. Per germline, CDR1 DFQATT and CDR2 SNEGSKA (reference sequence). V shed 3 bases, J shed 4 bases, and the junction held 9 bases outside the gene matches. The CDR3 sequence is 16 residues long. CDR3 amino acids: CSARGSGGLNYNEQFF. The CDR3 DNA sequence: TGCAGTGCTAGGGGTAGCGGGGGGCTTAATTACAATGAGCAGTTCTTC.

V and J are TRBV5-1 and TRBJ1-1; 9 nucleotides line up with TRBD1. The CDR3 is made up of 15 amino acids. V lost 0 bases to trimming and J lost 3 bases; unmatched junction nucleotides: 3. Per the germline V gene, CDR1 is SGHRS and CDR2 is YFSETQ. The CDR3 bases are TGCGCCAGCAGCTTGGAAACAGGGGGCTACACTGAAGCTTTCTTT. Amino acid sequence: CASSLETGGYTEAFF.

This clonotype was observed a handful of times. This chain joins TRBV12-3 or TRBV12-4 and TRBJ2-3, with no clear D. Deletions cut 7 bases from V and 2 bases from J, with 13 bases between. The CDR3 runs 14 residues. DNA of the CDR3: TGTGCCAGCACCCTCCGGGCCCACACAGATACGCAGTATTTT. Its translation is CASTLRAHTDTQYF.

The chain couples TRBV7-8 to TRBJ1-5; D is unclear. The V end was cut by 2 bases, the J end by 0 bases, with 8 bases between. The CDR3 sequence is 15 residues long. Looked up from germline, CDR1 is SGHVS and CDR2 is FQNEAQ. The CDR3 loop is CASSLIRDSNQPQHF. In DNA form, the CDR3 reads TGTGCCAGCAGCTTAATAAGAGATAGCAATCAGCCCCAGCATTTT.